These 4 T cell receptor beta chains share one sample of origin, sequenced in a study of molecular identifiers for immune sequencing clone quantification. One entry per CDR3 protein results from TCRdb running MiXCR on the PCR reads. This table holds some 580,000 distinct CDR3 sequences, about 25% found once. Input material: naive CD8+ T cells from blood, with Jurkat cell RNA spiked in. Subset here: FACS-sorted CD8+CD4-CCR7+CD45RA+ naive T cells. These receptors all stem from a human donor in good health. Some libraries in this study had Jurkat cell RNA spiked in.

The chain employs TRBV4-1 and TRBJ1-1; D is possibly TRBD1 (6 bases). This CDR3 contains 14 residues. From germline, CDR1 is MGHRA and CDR2 YSYEKL. Trimming shortened V by 4 bases and J by 4 bases, and 13 bases separated the two germline ends. The CDR3 reads CASSPKRGSTEAFF. Written as DNA, the CDR3 is TGCGCCAGCAGCCCAAAGAGGGGGTCCACTGAAGCTTTCTTT.

This clonotype was seen a few times. CDR3 nucleotides: TGTGCCAGCAGTTACTCGGCTAGCGGGAGCCACTCCTACGAGCAGTACTTC. It yields the protein CASSYSASGSHSYEQYF. This chain joins TRBV6-2 or TRBV6-3 and TRBJ2-7; 10 positions agree with TRBD2. This CDR3 contains 17 residues. V trimming: 0 bases; J trimming: 0 bases; junction bases outside the gene matches: 5. CDR1 and CDR2 (germline): MNHEY, SVGEGT.

The genes are TRBV9 and TRBJ1-6, with a possible D match to TRBD1 (5 bases). CDR1 is SGDLS, CDR2 YYNGEE, per germline. The CDR3 contains 13 residues. Trimming left V 3 bases short and J 10 bases short, with 11 bases between. In nucleotides, the CDR3 is TGTGCCAGCAGCGAGTGGGGGAGCTCACCCCTCCACTTT. Translating it yields CASSEWGSSPLHF.

This clonotype was picked up many times. V usage is TRBV12-3 or TRBV12-4 and J usage is TRBJ1-5, with D hard to call. This CDR3 is 14 amino acids long. V was pared by 5 bases and J by 3 bases, with 11 bases between. CDR3 nucleotide sequence: TGTGCCAGCAGTACGGCGGCTAACAATCAGCCCCAGCATTTT. Translating gives CASSTAANNQPQHF.